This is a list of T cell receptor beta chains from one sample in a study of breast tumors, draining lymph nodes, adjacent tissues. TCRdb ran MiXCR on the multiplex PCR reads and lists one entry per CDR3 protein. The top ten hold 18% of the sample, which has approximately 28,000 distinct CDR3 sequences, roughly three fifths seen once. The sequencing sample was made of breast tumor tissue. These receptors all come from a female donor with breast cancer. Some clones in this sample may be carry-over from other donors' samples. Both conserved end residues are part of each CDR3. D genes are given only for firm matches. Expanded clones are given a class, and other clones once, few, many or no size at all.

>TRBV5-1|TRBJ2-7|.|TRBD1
TGCGCCAGCAGCGGAGGGGACAGGATCTACGAGCAGTACTTC
CASSGGDRIYEQYF
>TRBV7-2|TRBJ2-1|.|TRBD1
TGTGCCAGCAGCTCAACCGGGACAGGGGGCTACAATGAGCAGTTCTTC
CASSSTGTGGYNEQFF
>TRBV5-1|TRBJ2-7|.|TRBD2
TGCGCCAGCAGCTTGGTTGGACTAGCGGGAGTTGGATCCTACGAGCAGTACTTC
CASSLVGLAGVGSYEQYF
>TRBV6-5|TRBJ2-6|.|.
TGTGCCAGCAGTTATGGACGCAGCTCTGGGGCCAACGTCCTGACTTTC
CASSYGRSSGANVLTF
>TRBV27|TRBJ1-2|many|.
TGTGCCAGCAGTTTATCTTTCAGGGGTCGCTACACCTTC
CASSLSFRGRYTF
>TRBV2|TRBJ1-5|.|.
TGTGCCAGCAGTCAGCAGGGGAATGCCGGTCAGAATTTT
CASSQQGNAGQNF
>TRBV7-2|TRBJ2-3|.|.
TGTGCCAGCAGCTCAGTGGTTAGCACAGATACGCAGTATTTT
CASSSVVSTDTQYF
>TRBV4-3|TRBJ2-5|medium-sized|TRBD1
TGCGCCAGCAGCATGGCTTTCCAAGCCCATGCCGACAGGGAAGAGACCCAGTACTTC
CASSMAFQAHADREETQYF
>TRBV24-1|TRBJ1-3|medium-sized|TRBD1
TGTGCCACCAGTGATCGCGGACAGGGTTCTGGAAACACCATATATTTT
CATSDRGQGSGNTIYF
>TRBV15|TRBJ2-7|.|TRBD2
TGTGCCACCAACAGAATGGGGACTAGCGGGAGTTACGAGCAGTACTTC
CATNRMGTSGSYEQYF
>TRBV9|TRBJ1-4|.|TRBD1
TGTGCCAGCAGCCGCAAACAGGGGGCTGATGAAAAACTGTTTTTT
CASSRKQGADEKLFF
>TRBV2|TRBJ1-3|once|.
TGTGCCAGCAGTTTCCAAGGACAGTCAGGAAACACCATATATTTT
CASSFQGQSGNTIYF
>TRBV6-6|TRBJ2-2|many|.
TGTGCCAGCAACCCGACAGGAGCGAACACCGGGGAGCTGTTTTTT
CASNPTGANTGELFF
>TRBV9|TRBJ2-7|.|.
TGTGCCAGCAGCGTAGCTGAAGAGCAGTACTTC
CASSVAEEQYF
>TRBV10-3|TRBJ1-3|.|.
TGTGCCGCCAGGGTTTCACTTGGAAACACCATATATTTT
CAARVSLGNTIYF
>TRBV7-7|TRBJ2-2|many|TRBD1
TGTGCTAGCAGCTCCCAGACAGGGGGCTACACCGGGGAGCTGTTTTTT
CASSSQTGGYTGELFF
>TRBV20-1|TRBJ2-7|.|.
TGCAGTGCTTGGGACTTCCTCTCCTACGAGCAGTACTTC
CSAWDFLSYEQYF
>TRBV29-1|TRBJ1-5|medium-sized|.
TGCAGCGTTAACCAGGGAAGCGGCAATCAGCCCCAGCATTTT
CSVNQGSGNQPQHF
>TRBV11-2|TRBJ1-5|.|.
TGTGCCAGTAGTGTCGGGACACCTTATAGCAATCAGCCCCAGCATTTT
CASSVGTPYSNQPQHF
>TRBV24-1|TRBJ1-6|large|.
TGTGCCACCAGACCCCGGGACATCTATAATTCACCCCTCCACTTT
CATRPRDIYNSPLHF
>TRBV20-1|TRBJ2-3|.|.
TGCAGTGCTACCCGGGACGGTCGGGCAGATACGCAGTATTTT
CSATRDGRADTQYF
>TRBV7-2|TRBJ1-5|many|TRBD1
TGTGCCAGCAGCTTAGTACCGGGACAGGGTCAGCCCCAGCATTTT
CASSLVPGQGQPQHF
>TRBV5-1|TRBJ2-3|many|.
TGCGCCAGCAGCTCTCAAGATACGCAGTATTTT
CASSSQDTQYF
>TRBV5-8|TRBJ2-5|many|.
TGTGCCAGCAGCCCCCCCACAATCCGGGGGACGGGGGAGACCCAGTACTTC
CASSPPTIRGTGETQYF
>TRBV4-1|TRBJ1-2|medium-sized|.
TGCGCCAGCAGCCAGCAGACAGAAGCTAACTATGGCTACACCTTC
CASSQQTEANYGYTF
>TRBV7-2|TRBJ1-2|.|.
TGTGCCAGCAGCCCGACGACAAACTATGGCTACACCTTC
CASSPTTNYGYTF
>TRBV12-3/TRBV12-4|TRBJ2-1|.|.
TGTGCCAGCAGTTCCCCCGGGACCGGAGACAATGAGCAGTTCTTC
CASSSPGTGDNEQFF
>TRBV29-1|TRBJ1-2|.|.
TGCAGCGTTGTCAAGGGAAGTGAACTAACGGTTGGCTACACCTTC
CSVVKGSELTVGYTF
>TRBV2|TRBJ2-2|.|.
TGTGCCAGCAGTGACACCGGGGAGCTGTTTTTT
CASSDTGELFF
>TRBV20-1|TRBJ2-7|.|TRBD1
TGCAGTGCTAGAGGCGGGACAGGGAACTACGAGCAGTACTTC
CSARGGTGNYEQYF
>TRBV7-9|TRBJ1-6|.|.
TGTGCCAGCAGCTTGGAGGCCCTCCACTTT
CASSLEALHF
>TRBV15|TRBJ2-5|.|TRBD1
TGTGCCACCAGCAGAGATTTCAACAGGGGGTTAGGAGAGACCCAGTACTTC
CATSRDFNRGLGETQYF
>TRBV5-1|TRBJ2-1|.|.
TGCGCCAGCAGCTTAGGAGGTCCGGGCAATGAGCAGTTCTTC
CASSLGGPGNEQFF
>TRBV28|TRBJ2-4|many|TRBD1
TGTGCCAGCAGTTTACCAGGGGGACCAAACATTCAGTACTTC
CASSLPGGPNIQYF
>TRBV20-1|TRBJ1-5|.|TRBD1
TGCAGTGCTAGCCCTGAGGGACAGGGGGCGGCTCAGCCCCAGCATTTT
CSASPEGQGAAQPQHF
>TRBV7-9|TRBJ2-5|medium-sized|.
TGTGCCAGCAGCTTAGGGGATGTCCGGGAGACCCAGTACTTC
CASSLGDVRETQYF
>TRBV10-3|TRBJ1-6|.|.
TGTGCCATCAGTGAGGGACAAAGGAATTCACCCCTCCACTTT
CAISEGQRNSPLHF
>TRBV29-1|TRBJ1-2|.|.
TGCAGCGTTACAGACGGCTATGGCTACACCTTC
CSVTDGYGYTF
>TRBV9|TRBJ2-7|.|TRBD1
TGTGCCAGCAGCGGACAGGGAAACACCTACGAGCAGTACTTC
CASSGQGNTYEQYF
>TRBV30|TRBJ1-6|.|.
TGTGCCTGGAGGGCCGGGACGGGGAATTCACCCCTCCACTTT
CAWRAGTGNSPLHF
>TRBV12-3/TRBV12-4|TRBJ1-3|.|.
TGTGCCAGCAGTTTGGCGATACCCGGAAACACCATATATTTT
CASSLAIPGNTIYF
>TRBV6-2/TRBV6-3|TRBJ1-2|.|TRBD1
TGTGCCAGCAGTTACTCGGGACAGGGCAACTATGGCTACACCTTC
CASSYSGQGNYGYTF
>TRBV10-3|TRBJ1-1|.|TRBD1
TGTGCCATCAGTTATACTGACAGGGGACCGAACACTGAAGCTTTCTTT
CAISYTDRGPNTEAFF
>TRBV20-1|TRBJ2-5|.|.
TGCAGTACCGGGACGGTCATCGGCGAAGAGACCCAGTACTTC
CSTGTVIGEETQYF
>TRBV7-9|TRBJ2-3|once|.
TGTGCCAGCAGCTCAACAGAAGATACGCAGTATTTT
CASSSTEDTQYF
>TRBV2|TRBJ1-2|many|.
TGTGCCAGCAGGGAGCGACAGAAGAAATCACAGGCTAACTATGGCTACACCTTC
CASRERQKKSQANYGYTF
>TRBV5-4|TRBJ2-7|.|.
TGTGCCAGCAGCTTGGCCGGGACCACCTACGAGCAGTACTTC
CASSLAGTTYEQYF
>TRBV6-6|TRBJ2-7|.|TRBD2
TGTGCCATCAGTGCCAGCGGGGGGGCTTTCTACGAGCAGTACTTC
CAISASGGAFYEQYF
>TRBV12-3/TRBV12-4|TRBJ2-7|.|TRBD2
TGTGCCAGCAGCGGGGACTACTCGTACGAGCAGTACTTC
CASSGDYSYEQYF
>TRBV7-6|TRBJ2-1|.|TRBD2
TGTGCCAGCAGCCTAGAGGGCGGGGGGGATAGTGAGCAGTTCTTC
CASSLEGGGDSEQFF
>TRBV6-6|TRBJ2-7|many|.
TGTGCCAGCAGTCTCCCCCGTTGGGGACAAGGAACCCTCTACGAGCAGTACTTC
CASSLPRWGQGTLYEQYF
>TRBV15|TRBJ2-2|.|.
TGTGCCACCAGCACCCTTCTCGGGACGTCGAACACCGGGGAGCTGTTTTTT
CATSTLLGTSNTGELFF
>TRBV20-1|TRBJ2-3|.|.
TGCAGTGCTAGGGCCGGGGGCACAGATACGCAGTATTTT
CSARAGGTDTQYF
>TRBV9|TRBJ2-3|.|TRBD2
TGTGCCAGCAGCGTAACTAGCGGGAGTGCAGATACGCAGTATTTT
CASSVTSGSADTQYF
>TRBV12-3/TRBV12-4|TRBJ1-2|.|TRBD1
TGTGCCAGCAGCCTTCGACAGGGGGGAGGCTACACCTTC
CASSLRQGGGYTF
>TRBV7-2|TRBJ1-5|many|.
TGCTCCCAGGTGGGGAATCAGCCCCAGCATTTT
CSQVGNQPQHF
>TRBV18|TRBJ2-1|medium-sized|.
TGTGCCAGCTCACCTTGGAGGGTCGGCAATGAGCAGTTCTTC
CASSPWRVGNEQFF
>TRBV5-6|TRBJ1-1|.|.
TGTGCCAGCAGCTCGACGCAGGGAAACACTGAAGCTTTCTTT
CASSSTQGNTEAFF
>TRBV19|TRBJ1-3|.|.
TGTGCCAGTAGTTCCCGGCGTGGAAACGCCATATATTTT
CASSSRRGNAIYF
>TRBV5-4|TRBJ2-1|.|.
TGTGCCAGCAGCCTGCCCGGCAATGAGCAGTTCTTC
CASSLPGNEQFF